This T cell receptor (beta chain) was recorded in a study of cytomegalovirus exposure and HLA in healthy donors. General observations from the study: Most TCR sequences were uncommon, yet certain public TCRs appeared in many donors.

The method was immunoSEQ multiplex PCR; TCRdb's version includes in-frame clones alone and lacks a portion of them. The data contain 100,000 to 150,000 clones, around 96% of them singletons. With regard to this clone: The antigen remains unidentified.

It was the approximately 120-subject validation cohort, separate from the roughly 700-subject first cohort, to which the donors belonged. Trimming removed 0 bases from V and 6 bases from J; junction bases left unmatched: 3. There are 14 residues in the CDR3. From germline, CDR1 is SGDLS and CDR2 YYNGEE. This TCR came from a man between 18 and 35 years old in good health and CMV-seronegative. The rearrangement joins TRBV9 to TRBJ2-7; 10 bases map to TRBD1. The material sequenced was PBMCs. The CDR3 DNA reads as TGTGCCAGCAGCGTAGAGGGACAGGGGTTCGAGCAGTACTTC. It specifies CASSVEGQGFEQYF. Looking up the rest from reference TRBV9 and TRBJ2-7 gives the full variable domain: DSGVTQTPKHLITATGQRVTLRCSPRSGDLSVYWYQQSLDQGLQFLIQYYNGEERAKGNILERFSAQQFPDLHSELNLSSLELGDSALYFCASSVEGQGFEQYFGPGTRLTVT.